The clone carrying this TCR beta chain was seen only a few times. Its antigen is not identified. The record originates from a study of T cells after yellow fever vaccination. Study-wide results and limits: Of the clonotypes, a small share occurred in both CD4 and CD8 compartments.

TCRdb itself ran the 5' RACE reads through MiXCR, one entry per CDR3 protein. Here the sample spans 500,000 to 650,000 distinct CDR3 sequences, approximately 13% being singletons. The CDR3 has 18 amino acids. Germline-derived CDR1 and CDR2 are LGHNA and YNFKEQ. The V segment lost 3 bases and the J segment 3 bases; nucleotides outside the gene matches: 16. The chain uses TRBV4-2 and TRBJ2-7; TRBD2 matches 8 bases. This sequence was found in a man aged 30 to 45 who received the YFV17D yellow fever vaccine. The material was PBMCs, obtained on the day of the yellow fever booster vaccination. CDR3 DNA sequence: TGTGCCAGCAGCCAGCCGGCCGGGGGGGGGATAGGTTACTACGAGCAGTACTTC. The encoded protein is CASSQPAGGGIGYYEQYF.